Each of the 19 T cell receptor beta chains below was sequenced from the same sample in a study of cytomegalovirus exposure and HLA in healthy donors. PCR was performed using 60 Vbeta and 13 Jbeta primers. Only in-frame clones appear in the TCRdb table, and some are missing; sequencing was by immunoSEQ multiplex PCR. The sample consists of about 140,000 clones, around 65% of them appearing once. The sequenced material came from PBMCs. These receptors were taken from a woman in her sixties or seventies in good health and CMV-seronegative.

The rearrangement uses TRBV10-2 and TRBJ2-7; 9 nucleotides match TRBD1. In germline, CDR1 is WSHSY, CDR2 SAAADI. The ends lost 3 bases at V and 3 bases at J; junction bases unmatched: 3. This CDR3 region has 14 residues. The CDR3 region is CASSDGTGYYEQYF. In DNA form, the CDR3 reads TGCGCCAGCAGTGATGGGACAGGGTACTACGAGCAGTACTTC.

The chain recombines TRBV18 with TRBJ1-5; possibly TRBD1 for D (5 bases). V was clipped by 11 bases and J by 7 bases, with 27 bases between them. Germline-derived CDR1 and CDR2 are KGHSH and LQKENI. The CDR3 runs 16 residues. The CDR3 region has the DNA TGTGCCCCACGATCGGAGCGGGGCGCGGGGGACCAGCCCCAGCATTTT. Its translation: CAPRSERGAGDQPQHF.

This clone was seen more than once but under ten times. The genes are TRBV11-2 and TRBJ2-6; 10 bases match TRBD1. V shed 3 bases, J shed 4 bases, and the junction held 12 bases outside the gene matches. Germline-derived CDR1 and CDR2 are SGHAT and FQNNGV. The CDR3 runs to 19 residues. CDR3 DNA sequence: TGTGCCAGCAGCTTTTCCGGGACAGGGGTGTTTTCCGGGGCCAACGTCCTGACTTTC. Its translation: CASSFSGTGVFSGANVLTF.

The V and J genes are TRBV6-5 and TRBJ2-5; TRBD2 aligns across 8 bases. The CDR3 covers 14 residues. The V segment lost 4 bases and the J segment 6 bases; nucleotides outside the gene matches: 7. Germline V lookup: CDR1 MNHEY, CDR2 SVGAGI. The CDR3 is CASSFRLAGKTQYF. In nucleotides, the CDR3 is TGTGCCAGCAGTTTCCGTTTAGCGGGGAAGACCCAGTACTTC.

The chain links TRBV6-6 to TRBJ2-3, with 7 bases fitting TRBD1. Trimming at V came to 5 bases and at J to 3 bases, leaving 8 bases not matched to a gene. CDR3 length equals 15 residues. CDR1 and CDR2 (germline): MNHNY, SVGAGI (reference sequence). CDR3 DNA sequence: TGTGCCAGCAGTCCAGGGACAGCTTTAACAGATACGCAGTATTTT. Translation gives CASSPGTALTDTQYF.

The CDR3 loop reads CASSAGLNEQFF. The CDR3 DNA follows: TGTGCCAGCAGCGCGGGACTTAATGAGCAGTTCTTC. V gene TRBV7-3 combines with J gene TRBJ2-1, with D perhaps matching TRBD2 (6 bases). Trimming took 5 bases from V and 7 from J, leaving 9 bases between them. The CDR3 covers 12 residues. The germline V gene encodes CDR1 SGHTA and CDR2 FQGTGA.

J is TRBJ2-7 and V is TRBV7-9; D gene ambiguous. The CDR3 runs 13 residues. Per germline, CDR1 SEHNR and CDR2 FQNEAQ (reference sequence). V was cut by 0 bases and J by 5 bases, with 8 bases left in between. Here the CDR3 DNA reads TGTGCCAGCAGCTTAGCAGACGGAGACGAGCAGTACTTC. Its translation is CASSLADGDEQYF.

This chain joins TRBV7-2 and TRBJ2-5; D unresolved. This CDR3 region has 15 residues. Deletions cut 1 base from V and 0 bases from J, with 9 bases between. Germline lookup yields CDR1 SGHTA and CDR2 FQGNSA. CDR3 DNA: TGTGCCAGCAGCTTAGTAGTCGGTTACCAAGAGACCCAGTACTTC. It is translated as CASSLVVGYQETQYF.

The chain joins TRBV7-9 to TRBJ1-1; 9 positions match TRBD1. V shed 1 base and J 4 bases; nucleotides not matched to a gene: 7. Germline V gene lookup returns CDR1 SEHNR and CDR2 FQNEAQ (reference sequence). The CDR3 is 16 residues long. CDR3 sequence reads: CASSLVAGTGTTEAFF. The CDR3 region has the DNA TGTGCCAGCAGCTTAGTTGCGGGGACAGGGACCACTGAAGCTTTCTTT.

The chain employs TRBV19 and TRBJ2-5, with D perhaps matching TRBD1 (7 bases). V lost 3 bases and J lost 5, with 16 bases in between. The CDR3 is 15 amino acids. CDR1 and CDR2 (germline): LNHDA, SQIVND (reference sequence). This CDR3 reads CASSMGGQRWETQYF. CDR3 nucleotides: TGTGCCAGTAGTATGGGGGGACAGCGTTGGGAGACCCAGTACTTC.

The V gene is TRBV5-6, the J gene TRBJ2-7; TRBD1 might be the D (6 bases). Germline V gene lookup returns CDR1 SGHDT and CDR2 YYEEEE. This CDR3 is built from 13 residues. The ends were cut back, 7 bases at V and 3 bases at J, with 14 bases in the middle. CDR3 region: CASSPPGDYEQYF. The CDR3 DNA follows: TGTGCCAGCTCACCCCCAGGGGACTACGAGCAGTACTTC.

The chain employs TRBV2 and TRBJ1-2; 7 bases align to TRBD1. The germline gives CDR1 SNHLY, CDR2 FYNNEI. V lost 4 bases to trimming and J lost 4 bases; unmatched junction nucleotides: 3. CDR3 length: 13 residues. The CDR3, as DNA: TGTGCCAGCAGTGGGAGGACAGGCTATGGCTACACCTTC. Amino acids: CASSGRTGYGYTF.

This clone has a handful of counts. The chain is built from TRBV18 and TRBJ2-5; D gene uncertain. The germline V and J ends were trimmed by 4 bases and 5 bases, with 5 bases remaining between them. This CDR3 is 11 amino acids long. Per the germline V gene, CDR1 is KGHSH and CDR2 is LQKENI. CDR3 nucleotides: TGTGCCAGCTCACTGGAGGAGACCCAGTACTTC. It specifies CASSLEETQYF.

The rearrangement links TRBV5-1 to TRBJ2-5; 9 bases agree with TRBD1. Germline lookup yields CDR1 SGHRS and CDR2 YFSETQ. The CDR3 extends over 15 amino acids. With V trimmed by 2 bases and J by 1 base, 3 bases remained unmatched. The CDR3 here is CASSFTGGFQETQYF. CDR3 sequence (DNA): TGCGCCAGCAGCTTTACAGGGGGCTTCCAAGAGACCCAGTACTTC.

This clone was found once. CDR3 residues: CASSPATGDGREQFF. In DNA form, the CDR3 reads TGTGCCAGCAGCCCGGCCACAGGCGACGGTCGTGAGCAGTTCTTC. The V and J genes are TRBV5-4 and TRBJ2-1, with TRBD1 as a possible D gene (5 bases). The V and J ends lost 4 bases and 9 bases respectively, with 20 bases between them. The CDR3 spans 15 residues. CDR1 and CDR2 (germline): SGHNT, YYREEE (reference sequence).

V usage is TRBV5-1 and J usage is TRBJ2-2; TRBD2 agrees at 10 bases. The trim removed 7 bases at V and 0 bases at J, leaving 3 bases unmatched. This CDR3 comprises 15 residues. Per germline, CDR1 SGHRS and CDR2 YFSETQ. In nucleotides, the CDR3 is TGCGCCAGCGCCGGACTAGCGGCGAACACCGGGGAGCTGTTTTTT. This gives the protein CASAGLAANTGELFF. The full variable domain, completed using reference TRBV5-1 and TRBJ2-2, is KAGVTQTPRYLIKTRGQQVTLSCSPISGHRSVSWYQQTPGQGLQFLFEYFSETQRNKGNFPGRFSGRQFSNSRSEMNVSTLELGDSALYLCASAGLAANTGELFFGEGSRLTVL.

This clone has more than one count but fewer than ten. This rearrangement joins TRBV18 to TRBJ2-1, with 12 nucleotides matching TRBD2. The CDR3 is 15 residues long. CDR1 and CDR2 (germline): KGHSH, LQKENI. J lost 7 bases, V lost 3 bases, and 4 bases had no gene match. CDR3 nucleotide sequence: TGTGCCAGCTCACCGACTAGCGGGAGAACTAATGAGCAGTTCTTC. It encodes CASSPTSGRTNEQFF.

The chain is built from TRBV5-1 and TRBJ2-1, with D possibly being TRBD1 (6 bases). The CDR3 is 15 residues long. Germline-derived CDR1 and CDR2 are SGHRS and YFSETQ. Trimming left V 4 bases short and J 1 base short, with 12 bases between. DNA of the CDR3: TGCGCCAGCAGCCCCGAAGGGGGATCCTACAATGAGCAGTTCTTC. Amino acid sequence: CASSPEGGSYNEQFF.

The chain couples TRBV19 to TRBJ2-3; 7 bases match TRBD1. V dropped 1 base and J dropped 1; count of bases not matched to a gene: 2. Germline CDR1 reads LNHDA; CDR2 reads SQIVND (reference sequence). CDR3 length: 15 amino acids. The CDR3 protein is CASSIGGTGTDTQYF. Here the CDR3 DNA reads TGTGCCAGTAGTATAGGTGGGACAGGCACAGATACGCAGTATTTT.